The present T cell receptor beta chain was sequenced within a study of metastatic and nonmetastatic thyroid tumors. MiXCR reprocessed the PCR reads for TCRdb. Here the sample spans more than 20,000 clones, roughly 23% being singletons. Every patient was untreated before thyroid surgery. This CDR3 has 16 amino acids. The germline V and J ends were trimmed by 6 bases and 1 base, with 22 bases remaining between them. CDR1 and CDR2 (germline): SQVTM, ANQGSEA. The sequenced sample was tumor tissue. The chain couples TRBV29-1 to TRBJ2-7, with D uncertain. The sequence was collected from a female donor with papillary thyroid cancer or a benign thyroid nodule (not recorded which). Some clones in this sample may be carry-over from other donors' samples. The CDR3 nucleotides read TGCAGCGTCGCGTCCCTTGTGGGCCTCATGTCCTACGAGCAGTACTTC. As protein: CSVASLVGLMSYEQYF.